This T cell receptor (beta chain) was sequenced in a study of blood T cell repertoires in COVID-19. Here immunoSEQ multiplex PCR was the method, and the copy in TCRdb shows in-frame clones only, minus some. The sample carries 56,000 or so clones, almost 90% recorded once. Germline values: CDR1 SGHRS, CDR2 YFSETQ. Trimming stripped 4 bases from V and 2 bases from J, with 7 bases between. The CDR3 length is 13 residues. J is TRBJ1-5 and V is TRBV5-1; D is uncertain. Sequenced: peripheral blood. This TCR was recovered from a woman aged 80 or over with active COVID-19. CDR3 region: CASSPRGNQPQHF. For the CDR3, the DNA is TGCGCCAGCAGCCCCCGGGGCAATCAGCCCCAGCATTTT.